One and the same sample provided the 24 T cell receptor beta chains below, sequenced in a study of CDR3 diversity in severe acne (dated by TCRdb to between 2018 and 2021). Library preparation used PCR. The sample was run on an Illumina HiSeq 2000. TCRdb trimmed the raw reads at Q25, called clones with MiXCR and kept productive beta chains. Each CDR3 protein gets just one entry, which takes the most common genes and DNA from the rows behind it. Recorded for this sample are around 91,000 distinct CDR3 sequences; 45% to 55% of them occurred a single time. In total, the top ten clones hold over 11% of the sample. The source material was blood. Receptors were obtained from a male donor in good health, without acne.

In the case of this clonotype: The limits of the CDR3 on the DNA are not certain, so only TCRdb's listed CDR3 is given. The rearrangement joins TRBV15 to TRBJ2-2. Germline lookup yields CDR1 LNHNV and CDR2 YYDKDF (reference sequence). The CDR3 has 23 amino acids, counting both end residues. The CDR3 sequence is CATSRDAQTDGYTFGSGTGELFF.

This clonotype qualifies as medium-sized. The CDR3 region is CAIHGGGTKRYF. CDR3 DNA sequence: TGTGCCATCCACGGTGGGGGAACAAAGAGGTACTTC. The rearrangement uses TRBV7-9 and TRBJ2-7; D possibly matches TRBD1 or TRBD2 (5 bases each). The CDR3 is 12 residues long. Germline V gene sequence: CDR1 SEHNR, CDR2 FQNEAQ (reference sequence). The ends were cut back, 10 bases at V and 12 bases at J, with 22 bases in the middle.

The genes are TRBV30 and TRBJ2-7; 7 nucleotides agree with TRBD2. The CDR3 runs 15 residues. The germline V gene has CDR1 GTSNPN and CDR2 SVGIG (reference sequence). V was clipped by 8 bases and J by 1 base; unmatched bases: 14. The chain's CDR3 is CASSIAASGSYEQYF. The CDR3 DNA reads TGTGCCAGTAGTATCGCCGCTAGCGGTTCCTACGAGCAGTACTTC.

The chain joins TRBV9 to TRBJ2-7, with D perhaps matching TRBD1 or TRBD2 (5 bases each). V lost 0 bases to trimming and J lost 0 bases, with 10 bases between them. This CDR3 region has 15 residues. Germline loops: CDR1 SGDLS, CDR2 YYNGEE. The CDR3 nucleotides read TGTGCCAGCAGCGTAGAGGGGACCTCCTCCTACGAGCAGTACTTC. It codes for CASSVEGTSSYEQYF.

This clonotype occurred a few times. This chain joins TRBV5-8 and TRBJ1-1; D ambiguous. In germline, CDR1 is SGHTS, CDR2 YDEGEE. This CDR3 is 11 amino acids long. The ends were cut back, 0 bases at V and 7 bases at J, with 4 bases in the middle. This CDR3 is CASSLGSEAFF. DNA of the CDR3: TGTGCCAGCAGCTTGGGGAGTGAAGCTTTCTTT.

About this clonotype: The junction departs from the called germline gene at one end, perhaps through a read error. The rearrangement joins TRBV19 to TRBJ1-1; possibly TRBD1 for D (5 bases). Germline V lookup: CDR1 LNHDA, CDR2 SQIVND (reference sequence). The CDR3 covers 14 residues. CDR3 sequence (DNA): TGTGCCAGTAGTATAGGGACACCCTACAATGAAGCTCTCTTT. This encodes CASSIGTPYNEALF.

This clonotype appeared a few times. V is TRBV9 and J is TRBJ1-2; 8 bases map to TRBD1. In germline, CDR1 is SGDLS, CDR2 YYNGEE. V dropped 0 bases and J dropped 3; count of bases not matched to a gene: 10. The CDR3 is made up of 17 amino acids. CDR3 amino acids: CASSVAPGTGVYYGYTF. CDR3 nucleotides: TGTGCCAGCAGCGTAGCTCCCGGGACAGGAGTTTACTATGGCTACACCTTC.

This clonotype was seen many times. The CDR3 bases are TGCAGCGTGGCCGAACCAGGGGATCCCCCTCGCGAGCAGTACTTC. Translating gives CSVAEPGDPPREQYF. V usage is TRBV29-1 and J usage is TRBJ2-7; D may be TRBD1 (6 bases). Per germline, CDR1 SQVTM and CDR2 ANQGSEA. The CDR3 is 15 amino acids. With 6 bases removed from V and 6 bases from J, the gap between germline ends came to 24 bases.

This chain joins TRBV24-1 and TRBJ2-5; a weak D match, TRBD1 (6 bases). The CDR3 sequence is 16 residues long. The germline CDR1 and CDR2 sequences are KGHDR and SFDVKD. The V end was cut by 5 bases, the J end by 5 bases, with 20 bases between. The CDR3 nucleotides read TGTGCCACCAGTGGCACAAGGGGGATGGATAGGGAGACCCAGTACTTC. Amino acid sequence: CATSGTRGMDRETQYF.

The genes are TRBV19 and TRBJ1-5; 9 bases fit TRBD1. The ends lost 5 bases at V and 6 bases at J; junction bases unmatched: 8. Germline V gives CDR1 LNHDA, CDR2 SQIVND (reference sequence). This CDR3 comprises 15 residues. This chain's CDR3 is CASSATGGISQPQHF. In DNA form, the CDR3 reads TGTGCCAGTAGTGCGACAGGGGGTATTAGTCAGCCCCAGCATTTT.

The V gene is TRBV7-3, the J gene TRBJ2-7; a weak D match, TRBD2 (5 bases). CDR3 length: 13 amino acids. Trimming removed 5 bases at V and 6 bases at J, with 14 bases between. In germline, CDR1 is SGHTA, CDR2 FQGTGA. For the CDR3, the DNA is TGTGCCAGCAGCCCCACGGGGTTGGGCGAGCAGTACTTC. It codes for CASSPTGLGEQYF.

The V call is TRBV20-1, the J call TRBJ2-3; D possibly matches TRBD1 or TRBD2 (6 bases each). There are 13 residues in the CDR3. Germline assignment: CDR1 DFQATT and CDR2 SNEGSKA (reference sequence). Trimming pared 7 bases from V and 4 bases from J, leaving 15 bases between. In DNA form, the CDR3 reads TGCAGTGAAGAGGCAGGGGAGGCAGATACGCAGTATTTT. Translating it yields CSEEAGEADTQYF.

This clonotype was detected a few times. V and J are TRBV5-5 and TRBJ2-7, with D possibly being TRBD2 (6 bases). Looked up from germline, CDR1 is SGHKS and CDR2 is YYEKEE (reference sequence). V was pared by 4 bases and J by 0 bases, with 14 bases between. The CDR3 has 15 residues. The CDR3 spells CASSHERRGSYEQYF. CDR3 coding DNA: TGTGCCAGCAGCCACGAGCGGAGGGGCTCCTACGAGCAGTACTTC.

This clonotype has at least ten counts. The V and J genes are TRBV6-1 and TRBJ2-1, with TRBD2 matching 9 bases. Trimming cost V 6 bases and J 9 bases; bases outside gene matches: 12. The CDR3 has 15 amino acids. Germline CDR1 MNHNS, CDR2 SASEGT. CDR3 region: CASRGLAGIGGEQFF. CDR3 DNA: TGTGCCAGCAGGGGACTAGCTGGAATTGGGGGTGAGCAGTTCTTC.

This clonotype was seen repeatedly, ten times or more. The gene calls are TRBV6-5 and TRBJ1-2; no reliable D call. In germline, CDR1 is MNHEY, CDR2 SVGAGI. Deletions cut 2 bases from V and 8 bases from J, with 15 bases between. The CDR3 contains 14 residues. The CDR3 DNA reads TGTGCCAGCAGTTACCCCGGGGAGCGAGGAGGCTACACCTTC. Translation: CASSYPGERGGYTF.

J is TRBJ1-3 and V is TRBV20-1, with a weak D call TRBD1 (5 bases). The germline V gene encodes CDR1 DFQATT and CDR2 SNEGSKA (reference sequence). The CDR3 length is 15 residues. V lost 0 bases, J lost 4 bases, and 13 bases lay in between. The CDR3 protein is CSARDEGSGGNTIYF. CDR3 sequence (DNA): TGCAGTGCTAGAGATGAGGGGTCAGGGGGAAACACCATATATTTT.

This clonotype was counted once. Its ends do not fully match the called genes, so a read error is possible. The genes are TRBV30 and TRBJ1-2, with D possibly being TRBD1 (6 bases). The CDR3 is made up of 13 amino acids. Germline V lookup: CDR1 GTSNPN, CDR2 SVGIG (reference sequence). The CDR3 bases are TGTGCCTGGAAACAGGGCACTAACTATGGCTGCGCCTTC. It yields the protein CAWKQGTNYGCAF.

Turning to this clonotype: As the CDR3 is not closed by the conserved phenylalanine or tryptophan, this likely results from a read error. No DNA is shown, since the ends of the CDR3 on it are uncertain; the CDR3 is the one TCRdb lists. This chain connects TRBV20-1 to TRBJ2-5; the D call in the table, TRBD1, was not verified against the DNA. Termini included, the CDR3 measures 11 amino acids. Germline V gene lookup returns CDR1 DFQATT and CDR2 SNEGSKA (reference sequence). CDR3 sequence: CSAREAGAEVL.

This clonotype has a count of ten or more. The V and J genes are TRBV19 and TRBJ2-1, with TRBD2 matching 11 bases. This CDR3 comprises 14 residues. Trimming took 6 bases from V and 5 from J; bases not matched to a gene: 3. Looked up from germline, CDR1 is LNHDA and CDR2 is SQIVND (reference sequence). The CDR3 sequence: CASRLAGANNEQFF. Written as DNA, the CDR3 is TGTGCCAGTAGACTAGCGGGGGCCAACAATGAGCAGTTCTTC.

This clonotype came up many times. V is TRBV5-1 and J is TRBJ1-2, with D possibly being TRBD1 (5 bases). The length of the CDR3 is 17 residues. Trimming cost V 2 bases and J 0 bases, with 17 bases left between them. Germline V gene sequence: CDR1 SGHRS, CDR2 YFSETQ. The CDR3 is CASSLAAGGGANYGYTF. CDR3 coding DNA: TGCGCCAGCAGCTTAGCAGCGGGTGGGGGAGCTAACTATGGCTACACCTTC.

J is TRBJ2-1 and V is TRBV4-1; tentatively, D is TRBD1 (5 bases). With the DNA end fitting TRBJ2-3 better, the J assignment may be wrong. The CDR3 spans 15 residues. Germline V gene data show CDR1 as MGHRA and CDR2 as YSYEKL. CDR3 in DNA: TGCGCCAGCAGCCAAGATAGGGGCTCCTACAATGAGCAGTATTTT. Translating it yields CASSQDRGSYNEQYF.

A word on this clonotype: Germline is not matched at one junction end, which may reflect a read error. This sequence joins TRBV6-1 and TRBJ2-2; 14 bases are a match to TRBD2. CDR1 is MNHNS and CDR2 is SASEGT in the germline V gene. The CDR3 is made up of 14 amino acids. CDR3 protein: CASGLAGGTGELFF. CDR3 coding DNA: TGCGCCAGCGGACTAGCGGGAGGCACCGGGGAGCTGTTTTTT.

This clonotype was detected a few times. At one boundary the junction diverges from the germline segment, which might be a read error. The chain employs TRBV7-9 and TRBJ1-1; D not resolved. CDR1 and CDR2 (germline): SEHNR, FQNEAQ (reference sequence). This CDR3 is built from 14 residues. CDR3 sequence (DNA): TGTGCCAGCAGCTTCGGGTACCCTTACACTGAGGCTTTCTTT. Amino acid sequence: CASSFGYPYTEAFF.

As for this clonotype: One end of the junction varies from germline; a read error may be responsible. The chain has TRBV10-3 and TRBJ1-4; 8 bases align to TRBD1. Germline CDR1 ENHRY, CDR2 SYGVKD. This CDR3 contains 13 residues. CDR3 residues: CASSGPGGAKLFF. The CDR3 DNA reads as TGTGCCAGCAGTGGCCCAGGGGGCGCAAAACTGTTTTTT.